The rows below give T cell receptor beta chains drawn from one sample of a study of T cells in Graves' hyperthyroidism and ophthalmopathy. TCRdb re-derived calls from the multiplex PCR reads in MiXCR, one entry per CDR3 protein. The sample lists 350,000 or so distinct CDR3 sequences, around a sixth occurring once. The specimen sequenced was blood. The receptors shown here come from a woman aged 35 to 49 with Graves' ophthalmopathy. Each CDR3 is given with its conserved first and last residue. A D gene is named only where the DNA matches it firmly. Size values are once, few and many counts, or a class for expanded clones, and some rows have none.

j_call v_call d_call clone_size cdr3_length cdr3_aa cdr3_nt
TRBJ2-7 TRBV6-2/TRBV6-3 TRBD2 few 19 CASRLKPGLAVLSSYEQYF TGTGCCAGCAGACTAAAACCGGGACTAGCGGTCTTGAGCTCCTACGAGCAGTACTTC
TRBJ2-7 TRBV6-1 TRBD2 - 14 CASTTSGDPYEQYF TGTGCCAGCACCACTAGCGGGGATCCCTACGAGCAGTACTTC
TRBJ2-4 TRBV5-1 - many 15 CASSLVEGVKNIQYF TGCGCCAGCAGCTTGGTGGAGGGGGTGAAAAACATTCAGTACTTC
TRBJ1-1 TRBV10-3 - many 15 CAISEPGGRNTEAFF TGTGCCATCAGTGAGCCGGGGGGTAGGAACACTGAAGCTTTCTTT
TRBJ2-7 TRBV10-2 TRBD1 many 13 CASREAGGYEQYF TGCGCCAGCAGAGAGGCAGGGGGCTACGAGCAGTACTTC
TRBJ2-2 TRBV30 - many 14 CAWSAGQLTGELFF TGTGCCTGGAGCGCGGGACAGCTCACCGGGGAGCTGTTTTTT
TRBJ2-2 TRBV12-3/TRBV12-4 - few 12 CASMRRTGELFF TGTGCCAGCATGCGGAGGACCGGGGAGCTGTTTTTT
TRBJ2-7 TRBV20-1 - many 12 CSARGLMGEQYF TGCAGTGCTCGGGGACTCATGGGCGAGCAGTACTTC
TRBJ1-5 TRBV27 - many 14 CASSLWYSNQPQHF TGTGCCAGCAGTTTATGGTATAGCAATCAGCCCCAGCATTTT
TRBJ1-1 TRBV13 - many 12 CASSSHGAEAFF TGTGCCAGCAGCTCCCACGGGGCTGAAGCTTTCTTT
TRBJ2-2 TRBV15 - many 17 CATSSHARTGNTGELFF TGTGCCACCAGCAGCCACGCACGGACGGGTAACACCGGGGAGCTGTTTTTT
TRBJ1-1 TRBV10-3 - many 13 CASLRGLGTEAFF TGTGCCAGCTTGCGGGGGCTAGGGACTGAAGCTTTCTTT
TRBJ1-1 TRBV28 TRBD1 - 19 CASSRIIDRDWQGNTEAFF TGTGCCAGCAGTCGTATAATCGACAGGGATTGGCAGGGGAACACTGAAGCTTTCTTT
TRBJ1-5 TRBV6-1 TRBD1 - 15 CASSGRQGYFQPQHF TGTGCCAGCAGTGGGCGACAGGGGTATTTTCAGCCCCAGCATTTT
TRBJ2-5 TRBV11-2 TRBD2 many 15 CASSELAGGGETQYF TGTGCCAGCAGCGAACTAGCGGGAGGGGGAGAGACCCAGTACTTC
TRBJ2-7 TRBV12-3/TRBV12-4 - - 13 CASGGPGGREQYF TGTGCCAGCGGAGGGCCAGGGGGGCGCGAGCAGTACTTC
TRBJ2-7 TRBV4-1 - - 14 CASSQGRGGYEQYF TGCGCCAGCAGCCAAGGACGTGGGGGGTACGAGCAGTACTTC
TRBJ1-5 TRBV20-1 - many 12 CSATSGNQPQHF TGCAGTGCTACATCCGGTAATCAGCCCCAGCATTTT
TRBJ1-2 TRBV11-3 - many 9 CASSPPETF TGTGCCAGCAGCCCGCCTGAAACCTTC
TRBJ2-7 TRBV20-1 - many 13 CSARTGLSYEQYF TGCAGTGCTAGAACGGGACTCTCCTACGAGCAGTACTTC
TRBJ2-7 TRBV28 - few 15 CASSSYRQASYEQYF TGTGCCAGCAGTTCCTACCGACAGGCCTCCTACGAGCAGTACTTC
TRBJ2-7 TRBV6-5 - many 13 CASSYSRGNEQYF TGTGCCAGCAGTTACTCGCGAGGAAACGAGCAGTACTTC